Presented here are 2 T cell receptor beta chains from one specimen sequenced in a study of blood T cell repertoires in COVID-19. The repertoire was sequenced with immunoSEQ multiplex PCR; TCRdb's copy has only in-frame clones and lacks some. This sample yields over 55,000 clones, of which 88% are seen a single time; 4.5% to 5% belongs to the top ten. Sequenced: peripheral blood. These receptors all come from a human donor in a cohort sampled during active COVID-19.

The chain couples TRBV30 to TRBJ2-6; D is ambiguous. CDR3 size: 18 residues. The V and J ends lost 3 bases and 1 base respectively, with 19 bases between them. Germline V CDR1 and CDR2: GTSNPN, SVGIG (reference sequence). This CDR3 reads CAWRGRRGYPSGANVLTF. The DNA for the CDR3 is TGTGCCTGGAGAGGCCGCCGCGGCTACCCTTCTGGGGCCAACGTCCTGACTTTC.

The chain uses TRBV3-1 (or the pseudogene TRBV3-2) and TRBJ2-3, with TRBD2 matching 7 bases. The CDR3 consists of 16 residues. Looked up from germline, CDR1 is LGHDT and CDR2 is YNNKEL (reference sequence). The V and J ends lost 3 bases and 4 bases, in that order; junction bases with no gene match: 10. CDR3 DNA sequence: TGTGCCAGCAGCCAGGGCCCGAGGGCGGGGGCAGATACGCAGTATTTT. As protein: CASSQGPRAGADTQYF.